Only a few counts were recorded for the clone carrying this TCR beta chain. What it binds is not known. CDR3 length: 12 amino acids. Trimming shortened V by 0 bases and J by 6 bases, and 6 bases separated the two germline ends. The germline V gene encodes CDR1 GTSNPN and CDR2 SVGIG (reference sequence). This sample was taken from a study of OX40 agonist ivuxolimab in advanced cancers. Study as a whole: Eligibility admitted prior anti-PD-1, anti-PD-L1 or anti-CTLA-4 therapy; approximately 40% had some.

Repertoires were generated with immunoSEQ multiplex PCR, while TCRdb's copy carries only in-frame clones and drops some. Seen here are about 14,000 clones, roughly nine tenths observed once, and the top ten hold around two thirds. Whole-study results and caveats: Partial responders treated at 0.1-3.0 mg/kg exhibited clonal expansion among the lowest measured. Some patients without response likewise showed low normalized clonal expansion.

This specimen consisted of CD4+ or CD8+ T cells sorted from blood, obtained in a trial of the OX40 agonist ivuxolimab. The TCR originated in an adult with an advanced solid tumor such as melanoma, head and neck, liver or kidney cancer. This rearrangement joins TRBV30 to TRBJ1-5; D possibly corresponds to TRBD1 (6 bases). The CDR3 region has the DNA TGTGCCTGGAGTGTACAGGGTCAGCCCCAGCATTTT. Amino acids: CAWSVQGQPQHF.